The TCR beta chain described here comes from a study of T cells in narcolepsy. Study information: Enrolled donors included narcolepsy type 1 or type 2 patients and healthy controls. Study conclusions and caveats: Autoreactive clone sequences were missing from some blood memory CD4+ repertoires. Reportedly, autoreactive clonotypes were serially detected in patients' blood but not controls'.

Of note for this clone: What it recognizes is unknown.

The table came from immunoSEQ multiplex PCR; TCRdb's copy has only in-frame clones and leaves some out. The sample holds approximately 32,000 clones, roughly 90% seen once. The CDR3 length is 18 residues. Germline CDR1 reads SGHAT; CDR2 reads FQNNGV. This clonotype was obtained from a human donor with narcolepsy. Sequenced sample: CD45RA- memory CD4+ T cells from PBMCs. The J gene is TRBJ2-5, the V gene TRBV11-2; 13 nucleotides line up with TRBD2. The last part of the DNA fits TRBJ2-7 better; the J call may be wrong. CDR3 residues: CASSPTGLLAGGPYEQYF. Here the CDR3 DNA reads TGTGCCAGCAGCCCGACCGGCCTACTAGCGGGAGGGCCCTACGAGCAGTACTTC.